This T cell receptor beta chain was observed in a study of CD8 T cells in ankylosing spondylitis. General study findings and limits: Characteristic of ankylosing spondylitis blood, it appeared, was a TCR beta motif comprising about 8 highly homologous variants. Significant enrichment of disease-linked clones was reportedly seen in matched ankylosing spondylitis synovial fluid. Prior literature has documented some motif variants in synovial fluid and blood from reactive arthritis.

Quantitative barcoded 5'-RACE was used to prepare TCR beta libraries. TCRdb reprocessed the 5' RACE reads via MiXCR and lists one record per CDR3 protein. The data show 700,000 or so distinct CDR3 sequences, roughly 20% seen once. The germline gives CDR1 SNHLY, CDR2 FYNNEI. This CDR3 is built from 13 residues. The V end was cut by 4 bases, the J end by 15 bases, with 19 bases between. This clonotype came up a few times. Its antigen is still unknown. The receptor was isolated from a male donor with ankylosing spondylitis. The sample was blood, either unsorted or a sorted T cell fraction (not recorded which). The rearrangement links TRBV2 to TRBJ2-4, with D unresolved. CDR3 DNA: TGTGCCAGCAGTGGGGTAGCCCGGGTGATGTTGTACTTC. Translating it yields CASSGVARVMLYF. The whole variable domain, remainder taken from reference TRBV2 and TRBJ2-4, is EPEVTQTPSHQVTQMGQEVILRCVPISNHLYFYWYRQILGQKVEFLVSFYNNEISEKSEIFDDQFSVERPDGSNFTLKIRSTKLEDSAMYFCASSGVARVMLYFGAGTRLSVL.